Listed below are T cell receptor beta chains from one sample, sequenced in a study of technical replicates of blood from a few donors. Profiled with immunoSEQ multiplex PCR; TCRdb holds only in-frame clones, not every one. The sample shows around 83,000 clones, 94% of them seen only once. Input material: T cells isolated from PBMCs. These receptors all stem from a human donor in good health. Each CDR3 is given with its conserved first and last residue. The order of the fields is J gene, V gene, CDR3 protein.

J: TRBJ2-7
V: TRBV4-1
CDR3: CASSQVPGHTYEQYF

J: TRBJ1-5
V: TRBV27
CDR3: CASSLHRGGQPQHF

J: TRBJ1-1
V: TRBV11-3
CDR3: CASSFTSNTEAFF

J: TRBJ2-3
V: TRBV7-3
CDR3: CASSTSGVYTDTQYF

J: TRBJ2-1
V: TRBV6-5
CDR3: CASSYLGQGDYEQFF

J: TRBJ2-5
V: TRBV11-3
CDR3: CASSLEAGRGQYF

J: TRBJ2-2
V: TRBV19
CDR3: CASRHRLAGHTGELFF

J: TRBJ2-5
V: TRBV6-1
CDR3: CASSEQPQYQETQYF

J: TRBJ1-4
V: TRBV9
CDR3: CASSVTPGQGSATNEKLFF

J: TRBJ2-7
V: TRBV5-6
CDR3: CASSLTRGYEQYF